These 21 T cell receptor beta chains share one sample of origin, sequenced in a study of blood T cell repertoires in COVID-19. Measured with immunoSEQ multiplex PCR; TCRdb has only the in-frame clones, and not every one. The sample includes 150,000 or so clones, around four fifths of them seen just once. The sequenced material came from PBMCs or T cells enriched from blood (not recorded which). The receptors shown here come from a woman aged 55-70 years who had recovered from COVID-19.

The chain is built from TRBV2 and TRBJ2-2; 8 bases are shared with TRBD1. Germline V lookup: CDR1 SNHLY, CDR2 FYNNEI. Trimming removed 5 bases from V and 0 bases from J; junction bases left unmatched: 5. This CDR3 spans 16 amino acids. The CDR3 spells CASSTGQATNTGELFF. DNA for the CDR3: TGTGCCAGCAGTACGGGACAGGCGACGAACACCGGGGAGCTGTTTTTT.

This chain links TRBV28 with TRBJ2-5; 8 bases align to TRBD2. Germline V gives CDR1 MDHEN, CDR2 SYDVKM. The CDR3 spans 16 residues. The J segment lost 5 bases and the V segment lost 8 bases, leaving 16 bases of the junction unmatched. CDR3 sequence (DNA): TGTGCCAGCGCCCGGGGGGGGACTCCCGGCAGGGAGACCCAGTACTTC. It is translated as CASARGGTPGRETQYF. The entire variable domain, with the rest obtained from reference TRBV28 and TRBJ2-5, is as follows: DVKVTQSSRYLVKRTGEKVFLECVQDMDHENMFWYRQDPGLGLRLIYFSYDVKMKEKGDIPEGYSVSREKKERFSLILESASTNQTSMYLCASARGGTPGRETQYFGPGTRLLVL.

The rearrangement links TRBV29-1 to TRBJ1-3, with D uncertain. V lost 4 bases, J lost 0 bases, and 7 bases lay in between. Germline V gene lookup returns CDR1 SQVTM and CDR2 ANQGSEA. The CDR3 covers 13 residues. CDR3 sequence: CSVGYSSGNTIYF. In DNA, the CDR3 is TGCAGCGTTGGATACAGCTCTGGAAACACCATATATTTT.

In this sample, this clone turned up a few times. The rearrangement links TRBV7-6 to TRBJ2-2; TRBD2 might be the D (6 bases). Germline V CDR1 and CDR2: SGHVS, FNYEAQ. This CDR3 has 15 amino acids. V was trimmed by 5 bases and J by 6 bases, leaving 16 bases between them. The CDR3 DNA sequence: TGTGCCAGCAGCCCCCAAGGAGGGATGGCCGGGGAGCTGTTTTTT. This codes for CASSPQGGMAGELFF.

The rearrangement uses TRBV6-5 and TRBJ2-2, with 9 bases fitting TRBD1. From germline, CDR1 is MNHEY and CDR2 SVGAGI. The CDR3 is made up of 15 amino acids. V trimming: 6 bases; J trimming: 6 bases; junction bases outside the gene matches: 8. The CDR3 DNA follows: TGTGCCAGCAGCGACGGGACAGGGCGAGCCGGGGAGCTGTTTTTT. This codes for CASSDGTGRAGELFF.

This clone was picked up a small number of times. This sequence joins TRBV5-4 and TRBJ2-1; 9 bases align to TRBD2. The germline V gene encodes CDR1 SGHNT and CDR2 YYREEE (reference sequence). The V and J ends lost 0 bases and 7 bases, in that order; junction bases with no gene match: 5. The CDR3 loop spans 15 amino acids. CDR3 coding DNA: TGTGCCAGCAGCTTGGGGTCTAGCGGGGCTAATGAGCAGTTCTTC. Amino acids: CASSLGSSGANEQFF.

The chain is built from TRBV12-5 and TRBJ1-5; 10 bases are a match to TRBD1. V gave up 6 bases and J gave up 4 bases; unmatched junction bases: 6. Germline V gives CDR1 LGHNT, CDR2 FRNRAP. The CDR3 spans 15 residues. The chain's CDR3 is CASGPGQGGNQPQHF. The CDR3 region has the DNA TGTGCTAGTGGACCCGGACAGGGGGGGAATCAGCCCCAGCATTTT.

This rearrangement joins TRBV25-1 to TRBJ1-6, with a possible D match to TRBD1 (5 bases). The CDR3 runs to 13 residues. Trimming removed 4 bases at V and 10 bases at J, with 11 bases between. Germline V gene sequence: CDR1 MGHDK, CDR2 SYGVNS. The CDR3 loop reads CASSGPRGSPLHF. CDR3 DNA: TGTGCCAGCAGTGGACCTAGGGGCTCACCCCTCCACTTT.

V usage is TRBV28 and J usage is TRBJ1-2; perhaps TRBD1 as D (6 bases). CDR1 is MDHEN and CDR2 is SYDVKM in the germline V gene. Trimming cost V 7 bases and J 8 bases, with 20 bases left between them. The length of the CDR3 is 14 residues. The CDR3 bases are TGTGCCAGCACCCTGGGGGCGGATCTAAGGGGCTACACCTTC. This gives the protein CASTLGADLRGYTF.

The genes are TRBV5-1 and TRBJ2-6, with 10 bases aligning to TRBD1. This CDR3 region has 20 residues. Germline CDR1 reads SGHRS; CDR2 reads YFSETQ. V lost 4 bases to trimming and J lost 3 bases; unmatched junction nucleotides: 16. CDR3 in DNA: TGCGCCAGCAGCCTGCTGACAGGGGGCGCAGTATCTGGTGGGGCCAACGTCCTGACTTTC. It codes for CASSLLTGGAVSGGANVLTF. Looking up the rest from reference TRBV5-1 and TRBJ2-6 gives the full variable domain: KAGVTQTPRYLIKTRGQQVTLSCSPISGHRSVSWYQQTPGQGLQFLFEYFSETQRNKGNFPGRFSGRQFSNSRSEMNVSTLELGDSALYLCASSLLTGGAVSGGANVLTFGAGSRLTVL.

The table lists this clone with a few counts. The CDR3 DNA is TGTGCCAGTGGGACAGAACCAAACACTGAAGCTTTCTTT. This codes for CASGTEPNTEAFF. V gene TRBV19 combines with J gene TRBJ1-1; 7 bases align to TRBD1. V gave up 8 bases and J gave up 2 bases; unmatched junction bases: 5. Germline V gene lookup returns CDR1 LNHDA and CDR2 SQIVND (reference sequence). The CDR3 is 13 amino acids.

This CDR3 reads CASRPVSSGTGELFF. The CDR3, as DNA: TGTGCCAGCAGGCCCGTCTCATCAGGGACCGGGGAGCTGTTTTTT. This chain joins TRBV27 and TRBJ2-2; the D gene is possibly TRBD1 (5 bases). The CDR3 covers 15 residues. V lost 6 bases and J 5 bases, leaving 16 bases between the germline ends. Germline CDR1 and CDR2: MNHEY and SMNVEV (reference sequence).

This chain uses TRBV7-9 with TRBJ1-4; 7 bases agree with TRBD1. Germline lookup yields CDR1 SEHNR and CDR2 FQNEAQ (reference sequence). The ends lost 1 base at V and 17 bases at J; junction bases unmatched: 7. The CDR3 length is 12 residues. CDR3 nucleotide sequence: TGTGCCAGCAGCTTAGGTGGGGGACAGAGTTTTTTT. Protein sequence: CASSLGGGQSFF.

The chain links TRBV3-1 (or the pseudogene TRBV3-2) to TRBJ1-4; no firm D call. CDR3 size: 16 residues. CDR1 is LGHDT, CDR2 YNNKEL, per germline (reference sequence). V was pared by 3 bases and J by 8 bases, with 19 bases between. The CDR3 protein is CASSQGMTSWEEKLFF. In DNA, the CDR3 is TGTGCCAGCAGCCAGGGCATGACGAGTTGGGAGGAAAAACTGTTTTTT.

The chain links TRBV30 to TRBJ1-6; tentatively, D is TRBD1 (5 bases). The ends were cut back, 2 bases at V and 9 bases at J, with 20 bases in the middle. CDR3 length: 16 amino acids. Germline lookup yields CDR1 GTSNPN and CDR2 SVGIG (reference sequence). The CDR3 is CAWSPPTGGKGSPLHF. CDR3 nucleotide sequence: TGTGCCTGGAGTCCCCCCACTGGGGGGAAAGGTTCACCCCTCCACTTT.

J is TRBJ2-3 and V is TRBV5-1; 9 nucleotides align to TRBD2. CDR3 length equals 14 residues. V gave up 6 bases and J gave up 2 bases; unmatched junction bases: 4. Germline values: CDR1 SGHRS, CDR2 YFSETQ. Here the CDR3 DNA reads TGCGCCAGCACCTTAGCGGGGGCCACAGATACGCAGTATTTT. Its translation: CASTLAGATDTQYF.

This sequence joins TRBV18 and TRBJ2-7; 7 positions match TRBD1. Germline V gives CDR1 KGHSH, CDR2 LQKENI. J gave up 9 bases and V 3 bases, and 11 bases lay outside the gene matches. The CDR3 is 14 amino acids. CDR3: CASSPGTARGLQYF. The CDR3 DNA reads TGTGCCAGCTCACCCGGGACAGCGAGGGGGTTGCAGTACTTC.

The J gene is TRBJ2-1, the V gene TRBV7-9; 8 bases are shared with TRBD1. The ends lost 1 base at V and 8 bases at J; junction bases unmatched: 7. The CDR3 extends over 15 amino acids. Germline values: CDR1 SEHNR, CDR2 FQNEAQ (reference sequence). This chain's CDR3 is CASSLDQGAKHEQFF. CDR3 nucleotide sequence: TGTGCCAGCAGCTTAGATCAGGGGGCTAAACATGAGCAGTTCTTC.

The chain couples TRBV10-2 to TRBJ1-5; possible D gene TRBD1, 5 bases. There are 13 residues in the CDR3. The ends were cut back, 5 bases at V and 7 bases at J, with 12 bases in the middle. Germline V gene sequence: CDR1 WSHSY, CDR2 SAAADI. The CDR3 DNA reads TGCGCCAGCAGTCAGGGTTCCCGGCAGCCCCAGCATTTT. Translating gives CASSQGSRQPQHF.

The CDR3: CASSLAPQGVETQYF. CDR3 sequence (DNA): TGCGCCAGCAGCTTGGCCCCCCAGGGGGTGGAGACCCAGTACTTC. The chain couples TRBV5-1 to TRBJ2-5; 7 nucleotides agree with TRBD1. Germline V gene lookup returns CDR1 SGHRS and CDR2 YFSETQ. V was clipped by 0 bases and J by 5 bases; unmatched bases: 7. This CDR3 spans 15 amino acids. The full variable domain, completed using reference TRBV5-1 and TRBJ2-5, is KAGVTQTPRYLIKTRGQQVTLSCSPISGHRSVSWYQQTPGQGLQFLFEYFSETQRNKGNFPGRFSGRQFSNSRSEMNVSTLELGDSALYLCASSLAPQGVETQYFGPGTRLLVL.

In the case of this clone: Given the absence of the conserved phenylalanine or tryptophan at the CDR3 end, a read error is likely. The DNA is omitted, as the CDR3 cannot be located on it reliably, and the CDR3 follows TCRdb's listing. The chain recombines TRBV2 with TRBJ2-7; TRBD2 reflects the table's D call only, with no check against the DNA. Termini included, the CDR3 measures 11 amino acids. From germline, CDR1 is SNHLY and CDR2 FYNNEI. This CDR3 reads CASSSGRPTLY.